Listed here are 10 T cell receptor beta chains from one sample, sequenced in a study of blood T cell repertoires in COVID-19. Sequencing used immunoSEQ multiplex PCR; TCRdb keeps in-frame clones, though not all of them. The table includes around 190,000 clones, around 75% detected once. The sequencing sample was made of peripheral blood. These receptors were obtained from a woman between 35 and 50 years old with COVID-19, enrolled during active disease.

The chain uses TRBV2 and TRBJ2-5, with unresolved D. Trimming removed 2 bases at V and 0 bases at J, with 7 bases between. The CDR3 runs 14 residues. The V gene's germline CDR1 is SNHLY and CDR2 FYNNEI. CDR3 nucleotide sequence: TGTGCCAGCAGTGAAAACAGAGACCAAGAGACCCAGTACTTC. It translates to CASSENRDQETQYF. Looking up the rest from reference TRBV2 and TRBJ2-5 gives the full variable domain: EPEVTQTPSHQVTQMGQEVILRCVPISNHLYFYWYRQILGQKVEFLVSFYNNEISEKSEIFDDQFSVERPDGSNFTLKIRSTKLEDSAMYFCASSENRDQETQYFGPGTRLLVL.

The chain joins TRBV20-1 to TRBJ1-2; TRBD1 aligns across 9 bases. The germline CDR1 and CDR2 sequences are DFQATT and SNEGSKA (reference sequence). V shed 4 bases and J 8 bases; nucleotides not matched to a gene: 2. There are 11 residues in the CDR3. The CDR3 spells CSATQGAGYTF. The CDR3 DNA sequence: TGCAGTGCTACACAGGGGGCGGGCTACACCTTC.

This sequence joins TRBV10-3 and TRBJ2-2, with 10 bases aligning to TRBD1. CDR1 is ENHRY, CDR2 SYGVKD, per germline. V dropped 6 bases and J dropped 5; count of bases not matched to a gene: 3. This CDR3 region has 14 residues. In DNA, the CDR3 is TGTGCCATCAGGGGGACAGGGGTAACCGGGGAGCTGTTTTTT. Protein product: CAIRGTGVTGELFF.

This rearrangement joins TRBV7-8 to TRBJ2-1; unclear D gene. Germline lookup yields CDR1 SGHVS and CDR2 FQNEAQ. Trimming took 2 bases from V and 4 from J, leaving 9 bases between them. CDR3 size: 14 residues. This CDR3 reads CASSLSTAYNEQFF. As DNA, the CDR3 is TGTGCCAGCAGCTTATCTACAGCTTACAATGAGCAGTTCTTC.

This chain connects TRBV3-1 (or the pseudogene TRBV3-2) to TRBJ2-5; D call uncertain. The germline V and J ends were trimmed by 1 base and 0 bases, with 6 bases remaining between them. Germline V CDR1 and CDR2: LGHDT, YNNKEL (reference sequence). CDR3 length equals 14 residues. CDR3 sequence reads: CASSQARYQETQYF. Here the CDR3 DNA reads TGTGCCAGCAGCCAAGCCAGGTACCAAGAGACCCAGTACTTC.

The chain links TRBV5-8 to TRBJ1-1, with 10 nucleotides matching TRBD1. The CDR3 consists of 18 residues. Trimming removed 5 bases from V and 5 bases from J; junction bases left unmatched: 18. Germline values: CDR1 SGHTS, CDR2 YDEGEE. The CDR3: CASRPDNTTGGRSTEAFF. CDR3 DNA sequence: TGTGCCAGCAGGCCCGATAATACGACAGGGGGCCGAAGTACTGAAGCTTTCTTT.

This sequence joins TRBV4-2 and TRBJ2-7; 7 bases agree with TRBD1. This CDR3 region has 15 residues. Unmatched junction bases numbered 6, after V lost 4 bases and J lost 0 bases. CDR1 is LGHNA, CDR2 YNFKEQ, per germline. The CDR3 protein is CASSRQTGTSYEQYF. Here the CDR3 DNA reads TGTGCCAGCAGCCGACAGACAGGGACCTCCTACGAGCAGTACTTC.

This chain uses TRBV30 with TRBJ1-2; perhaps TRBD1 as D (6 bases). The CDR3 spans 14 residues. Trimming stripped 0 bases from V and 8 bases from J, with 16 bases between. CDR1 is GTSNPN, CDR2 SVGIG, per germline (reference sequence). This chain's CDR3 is CAWSVRDRPGGYTF. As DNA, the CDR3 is TGTGCCTGGAGTGTACGCGACAGGCCGGGAGGCTACACCTTC.

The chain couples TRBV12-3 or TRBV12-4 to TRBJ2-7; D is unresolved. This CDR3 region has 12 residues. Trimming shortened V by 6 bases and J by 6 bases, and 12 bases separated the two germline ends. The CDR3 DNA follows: TGTGCCAGCAGCGTAAGCGAGAGCGAGCAGTACTTC. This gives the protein CASSVSESEQYF.

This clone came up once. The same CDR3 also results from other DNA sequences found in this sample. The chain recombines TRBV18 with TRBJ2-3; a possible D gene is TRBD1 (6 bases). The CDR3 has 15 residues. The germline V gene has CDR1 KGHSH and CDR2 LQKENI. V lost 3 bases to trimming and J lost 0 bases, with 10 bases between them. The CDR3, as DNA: TGTGCCAGCTCACCGGGGGCGGCTAGCACAGATACGCAGTATTTT. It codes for CASSPGAASTDTQYF. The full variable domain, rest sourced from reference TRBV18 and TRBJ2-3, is NAGVMQNPRHLVRRRGQEARLRCSPMKGHSHVYWYRQLPEEGLKFMVYLQKENIIDESGMPKERFSAEFPKEGPSILRIQQVVRGDSAAYFCASSPGAASTDTQYFGPGTRLTVL.